What follows is one T cell receptor beta chain and its context. Its target is not known. PCR employed 60 Vbeta and 13 Jbeta primers. Profiling relied on immunoSEQ multiplex PCR, and the TCRdb table lists in-frame clones only, not all of them. The profile shows roughly 100,000 clones, around 72% of them singletons. This entry belongs to a study of cytomegalovirus exposure and HLA in healthy donors. The study's findings and limits: Most subjects had HLA-A and HLA-B alleles reportedly predicted accurately by TCR beta sequences. Trimming of TCR beta V- and J-genes showed a link, identified in a later analysis, to a missense DCLRE1C variant. The authors enumerated some 170 TCR beta chains as linked to cytomegalovirus. Some highly shared sequence variants likely arose as a pipeline artifact.

The CDR3 consists of 15 residues. Germline V gene sequence: CDR1 SGHRS, CDR2 YFSETQ. The ends were cut back, 0 bases at V and 6 bases at J, with 13 bases in the middle. The J gene is TRBJ2-1, the V gene TRBV5-1, with a tentative D call TRBD2 (5 bases). This sequence was found in a man in his thirties or forties in good health and CMV-seronegative. Sequencing was performed on PBMCs. The CDR3 loop is CASSLVAGPGNEQFF. The CDR3 nucleotides read TGCGCCAGCAGCTTGGTGGCGGGTCCTGGCAATGAGCAGTTCTTC.